The 22 T cell receptor beta chains presented below share a single source sample, sequenced in a study of cytomegalovirus exposure and HLA in healthy donors. Amplification used 60 Vbeta primers and 13 Jbeta primers. Clones were sequenced by immunoSEQ multiplex PCR, and TCRdb holds only the in-frame ones, with some missing. The data hold 150,000 to 200,000 clones, with 85% to 90% observed a single time. The sample consisted of PBMCs. The origin of the receptors is a woman aged 18 to 35 in good health and CMV-seronegative.

The chain joins TRBV29-1 to TRBJ2-3; D not resolved. The CDR3 is 12 residues long. Between the trimmed V and J ends, which lost 3 bases and 5 bases, there was a span of 9 bases. Germline CDR1 is SQVTM and CDR2 is ANQGSEA. In nucleotides, the CDR3 is TGCAGCGTTGACTTGTCCCGAGATACGCAGTATTTT. It specifies CSVDLSRDTQYF.

This sequence joins TRBV7-8 and TRBJ2-7, with TRBD1 as a possible D gene (6 bases). Trimming took 5 bases from V and 7 from J, leaving 15 bases between them. The CDR3 length is 13 residues. Germline values: CDR1 SGHVS, CDR2 FQNEAQ. As DNA, the CDR3 is TGTGCCAGCAGCCCCACCGGACAGTCTGAGCAGTACTTC. This encodes CASSPTGQSEQYF.

This chain joins TRBV10-3 and TRBJ2-1; 7 nucleotides match TRBD2. Germline V CDR1 and CDR2: ENHRY, SYGVKD. The J segment lost 2 bases and the V segment lost 2 bases, leaving 15 bases of the junction unmatched. This CDR3 is built from 19 residues. The CDR3 spells CAISEPKGVAGPTYNEQFF. CDR3 bases: TGTGCCATCAGTGAGCCCAAAGGGGTAGCGGGCCCGACCTACAATGAGCAGTTCTTC.

There are a few counts of this clone. The chain joins TRBV6-8 to TRBJ2-1; D perhaps matches TRBD1 (5 bases). This CDR3 contains 15 residues. V was clipped by 5 bases and J by 6 bases, with 17 bases between them. Germline V lookup: CDR1 MNHGY, CDR2 SAAAGT. The CDR3 here is CASSEKGEGSNEQFF. The DNA of the CDR3 is TGTGCCAGCAGTGAAAAAGGGGAAGGTAGCAATGAGCAGTTCTTC.

The rearrangement links TRBV5-6 to TRBJ1-5; 7 bases are a match to TRBD1. V gave up 4 bases and J gave up 9 bases; unmatched junction bases: 7. The germline V gene has CDR1 SGHDT and CDR2 YYEEEE. CDR3 length equals 13 residues. In nucleotides, the CDR3 is TGTGCCAGCAGCGAGACAGGGTCGGGGCCCCAGCATTTT. Amino acids: CASSETGSGPQHF.

This clone has more than one count but fewer than ten. The J gene is TRBJ1-5, the V gene TRBV30; D call uncertain. V was clipped by 0 bases and J by 8 bases, with 11 bases between them. The CDR3 loop spans 13 amino acids. Germline V gene data show CDR1 as GTSNPN and CDR2 as SVGIG (reference sequence). CDR3 coding DNA: TGTGCCTGGAGTGTACGGGGAAGTAAGCCCCAGCATTTT. It yields the protein CAWSVRGSKPQHF.

The chain is built from TRBV27 and TRBJ1-5; tentative D call: TRBD1 (5 bases). The ends were cut back, 4 bases at V and 8 bases at J, with 9 bases in the middle. The CDR3 runs 12 residues. In germline, CDR1 is MNHEY, CDR2 SMNVEV (reference sequence). The CDR3 reads CASSSGGKPQHF. Written as DNA, the CDR3 is TGTGCCAGCAGTTCCGGGGGTAAGCCCCAGCATTTT.

This rearrangement joins TRBV13 to TRBJ2-7, with 11 nucleotides matching TRBD1. The V and J ends lost 5 bases and 7 bases, in that order; junction bases with no gene match: 4. The V gene's germline CDR1 is PRHDT and CDR2 FYEKMQ (reference sequence). CDR3 length: 13 amino acids. CDR3 sequence reads: CASSVDRGLEQYF. For the CDR3, the DNA is TGTGCCAGCAGCGTGGACAGGGGGCTGGAGCAGTACTTC.

V and J are TRBV5-4 and TRBJ1-4, with a weak D call TRBD1 (6 bases). Germline CDR1 SGHNT, CDR2 YYREEE (reference sequence). V was cut by 0 bases and J by 4 bases, with 13 bases left in between. The length of the CDR3 is 16 residues. CDR3 region: CASSLDGGAGNEKLFF. In DNA form, the CDR3 reads TGTGCCAGCAGCTTGGATGGGGGCGCGGGTAATGAAAAACTGTTTTTT.

The genes are TRBV30 and TRBJ2-1, with 12 nucleotides matching TRBD2. This CDR3 contains 18 residues. With 3 bases clipped from V and 8 bases from J, the junction kept 17 bases outside the gene matches. CDR1 is GTSNPN and CDR2 is SVGIG in the germline V gene (reference sequence). The CDR3 bases are TGTGCCTGGAGGCGGACTAGCGGGACACCCCGGCCAGCGCATGAGCAGTTCTTC. Its protein is CAWRRTSGTPRPAHEQFF. Full variable domain (remainder filled in from reference TRBV30 and TRBJ2-1): SQTIHQWPATLVQPVGSPLSLECTVEGTSNPNLYWYRQAAGRGLQLLFYSVGIGQISSEVPQNLSASRPQDRQFILSSKKLLLSDSGFYLCAWRRTSGTPRPAHEQFFGPGTRLTVL.

The rearrangement links TRBV27 to TRBJ2-5, with 15 bases identical to TRBD2. V lost 5 bases and J lost 4; bases outside the gene matches: 8. The CDR3 consists of 17 residues. CDR1 is MNHEY, CDR2 SMNVEV, per germline (reference sequence). The CDR3 reads CASSPWTSGGAGETQYF. CDR3 nucleotides: TGTGCCAGCAGTCCCTGGACTAGCGGGGGGGCCGGAGAGACCCAGTACTTC.

Worth noting for this clone: This specimen includes other DNA sequences encoding the same CDR3. The chain uses TRBV7-9 and TRBJ1-1, with D maybe TRBD1 (6 bases). This CDR3 is built from 14 residues. Germline values: CDR1 SEHNR, CDR2 FQNEAQ (reference sequence). The germline V and J ends were trimmed by 3 bases and 0 bases, with 8 bases remaining between them. The CDR3 DNA reads as TGTGCCAGCAGCTTGGGACAAGTGAACACTGAAGCTTTCTTT. Translating gives CASSLGQVNTEAFF.

The chain couples TRBV7-2 to TRBJ2-7; 16 nucleotides agree with TRBD2. The CDR3 has 17 amino acids. The V gene's germline CDR1 is SGHTA and CDR2 FQGNSA. Trimming at V came to 4 bases and at J to 5 bases, leaving 8 bases not matched to a gene. The CDR3 protein is CASSSLGLAGGGDEQYF. CDR3 DNA: TGTGCCAGCAGCTCGCTGGGACTAGCGGGAGGGGGGGACGAGCAGTACTTC.

The CDR3 protein is CASSLIWGPGELFF. CDR3 coding DNA: TGTGCCAGCAGCTTAATTTGGGGGCCCGGGGAGCTGTTTTTT. The J gene is TRBJ2-2, the V gene TRBV11-1; the D gene is possibly TRBD1 (6 bases). This CDR3 contains 14 residues. Trimming removed 2 bases from V and 6 bases from J, with 10 bases in between. Germline values: CDR1 SGHAT, CDR2 FQDESV (reference sequence).

This clone was found a few times. The rearrangement uses TRBV2 and TRBJ1-4; 7 nucleotides line up with TRBD1. Germline CDR1 is SNHLY and CDR2 is FYNNEI. The CDR3 totals 15 residues. Trimming at V came to 5 bases and at J to 1 base, leaving 4 bases not matched to a gene. The chain's CDR3 is CASSQGGGTNEKLFF. CDR3 in DNA: TGTGCCAGCAGTCAGGGGGGAGGAACTAATGAAAAACTGTTTTTT.

For the CDR3, the DNA is TGTGCCACCCTAAGGACAGGGTGGTATTTGATTTCTGAAGCTTTCTTT. It is translated as CATLRTGWYLISEAFF. The V call is TRBV19, the J call TRBJ1-1; 8 bases are shared with TRBD1. The trim removed 10 bases at V and 6 bases at J, leaving 19 bases unmatched. This CDR3 region has 16 residues. Germline-derived CDR1 and CDR2 are LNHDA and SQIVND (reference sequence). Looking up the rest from reference TRBV19 and TRBJ1-1 gives the full variable domain: DGGITQSPKYLFRKEGQNVTLSCEQNLNHDAMYWYRQDPGQGLRLIYYSQIVNDFQKGDIAEGYSVSREKKESFPLTVTSAQKNPTAFYLCATLRTGWYLISEAFFGQGTRLTVV.

The gene calls are TRBV6-5 and TRBJ2-7; no clear D gene. Between the trimmed V and J ends, which lost 5 bases and 4 bases, there was a span of 6 bases. The CDR3 totals 11 residues. Germline V CDR1 and CDR2: MNHEY, SVGAGI. Here the CDR3 DNA reads TGTGCCAGCAGTCAACAGTACGAGCAGTACTTC. It yields the protein CASSQQYEQYF.

V is TRBV2 and J is TRBJ1-5; TRBD1 matches at 8 bases. V trimming: 7 bases; J trimming: 5 bases; junction bases outside the gene matches: 7. CDR1 is SNHLY, CDR2 FYNNEI, per germline. CDR3 length: 14 amino acids. The CDR3 DNA reads as TGTGCCAGCACCGGCGCAGGGGGCGATCAGCCCCAGCATTTT. It is translated as CASTGAGGDQPQHF. Using reference TRBV2 and TRBJ1-5 for the parts outside the CDR3, the full variable domain is EPEVTQTPSHQVTQMGQEVILRCVPISNHLYFYWYRQILGQKVEFLVSFYNNEISEKSEIFDDQFSVERPDGSNFTLKIRSTKLEDSAMYFCASTGAGGDQPQHFGDGTRLSIL.

The chain combines TRBV19 with TRBJ2-6; D is unclear. The CDR3 sequence is 14 residues long. Looked up from germline, CDR1 is LNHDA and CDR2 is SQIVND (reference sequence). V lost 7 bases and J lost 2, with 9 bases in between. CDR3 nucleotides: TGTGCCAGTACCCTAATAGCTGGGGCCAACGTCCTGACTTTC. The encoded protein is CASTLIAGANVLTF.

The CDR3 nucleotides read TGTGCCAGCAGCTCTTCAACGTGGGGGACAGGGGGCACTGAAGCTTTCTTT. It specifies CASSSSTWGTGGTEAFF. The chain uses TRBV7-3 and TRBJ1-1, with 11 positions matching TRBD1. This CDR3 is 17 amino acids long. CDR1 and CDR2 from the germline V gene are SGHTA and FQGTGA. V lost 4 bases, J lost 4 bases, and 11 bases stayed unmatched. Full variable domain (outside the CDR3, taken from reference TRBV7-3 and TRBJ1-1): GAGVSQTPSNKVTEKGKYVELRCDPISGHTALYWYRQSLGQGPEFLIYFQGTGAADDSGLPNDRFFAVRPEGSVSTLKIQRTERGDSAVYLCASSSSTWGTGGTEAFFGQGTRLTVV.

This chain links TRBV12-5 with TRBJ1-2; no clear D. The CDR3 is 15 residues long. The V end was cut by 4 bases, the J end by 7 bases, with 19 bases between. CDR1 and CDR2 from the germline V gene are LGHNT and FRNRAP. The CDR3 region has the DNA TGTGCTAGTGGTTCCTCCTTCATTGCAGCAGGTGGCTACACCTTC. Residues: CASGSSFIAAGGYTF.

This chain joins TRBV5-5 and TRBJ2-7, with 9 bases matching TRBD1. CDR1 and CDR2 from the germline V gene are SGHKS and YYEKEE (reference sequence). Trimming took 0 bases from V and 5 from J; bases not matched to a gene: 6. The CDR3 runs to 15 residues. In DNA form, the CDR3 reads TGTGCCAGCAGCTTGGTTTACAGGGGGCATGACGAGCAGTACTTC. Translating it yields CASSLVYRGHDEQYF.